The 9 T cell receptor beta chains below were found in one sample sequenced in a study of cytomegalovirus exposure and HLA in healthy donors. PCR involved 60 Vbeta and 13 Jbeta primers. The repertoire was sequenced with immunoSEQ multiplex PCR; TCRdb's copy has only in-frame clones and lacks some. This sample's table reports some 130,000 clones. Sequencing used PBMCs. The receptors shown here come from a woman aged 40 to 50 in good health and CMV-seropositive.

V gene TRBV14 combines with J gene TRBJ2-5, with TRBD1 as a possible D gene (5 bases). The length of the CDR3 is 14 residues. Germline V lookup: CDR1 SGHDN, CDR2 FVKESK. The V end was cut by 2 bases, the J end by 1 base, with 8 bases between. The CDR3 loop is CASSQLTAQETQYF. The CDR3 DNA reads as TGTGCCAGCAGCCAACTGACAGCCCAAGAGACCCAGTACTTC.

This chain links TRBV19 with TRBJ1-5, with D uncertain. The germline gives CDR1 LNHDA, CDR2 SQIVND (reference sequence). Between the trimmed V and J ends, which lost 2 bases and 5 bases, there was a span of 10 bases. The CDR3 spans 14 residues. The CDR3 DNA follows: TGTGCCAGTAGTATAATGGCAGTTGATCAGCCCCAGCATTTT. Translating gives CASSIMAVDQPQHF.

About this clone itself: Germline is not matched at one junction end, which may reflect a read error. This sequence joins TRBV7-2 and TRBJ1-5; D is uncertain. The CDR3 length is 17 residues. CDR1 and CDR2 from the germline V gene are SGHTA and FQGNSA. CDR3 DNA sequence: TGTGCCGGCAGCTTAGTTGGCGGTAGTGATAGCAATCAGCCCCAGCATTTT. Residues: CAGSLVGGSDSNQPQHF.

The genes are TRBV30 and TRBJ2-1; TRBD2 agrees at 10 bases. The germline gives CDR1 GTSNPN, CDR2 SVGIG (reference sequence). The V segment lost 6 bases and the J segment 9 bases; nucleotides outside the gene matches: 11. The CDR3 covers 14 residues. The CDR3 DNA reads TGTGCCTGTACCGTCCTAGCGGGAGCACGTGAGCAGTTCTTC. Its protein product is CACTVLAGAREQFF.

The chain employs TRBV7-2 and TRBJ1-2; D is unclear. This CDR3 contains 14 residues. With 3 bases removed from V and 5 bases from J, the gap between germline ends came to 13 bases. Per the germline V gene, CDR1 is SGHTA and CDR2 is FQGNSA. The CDR3 protein is CASSLAGIRYGYTF. CDR3 bases: TGTGCCAGCAGCTTGGCCGGGATCCGATATGGCTACACCTTC.

The chain uses TRBV18 and TRBJ2-5; 9 bases map to TRBD1. Trimming removed 0 bases from V and 2 bases from J; junction bases left unmatched: 4. The germline CDR1 and CDR2 sequences are KGHSH and LQKENI. The length of the CDR3 is 16 residues. The CDR3 protein is CASSPPQGQGQETQYF. The CDR3 DNA follows: TGTGCCAGCTCACCACCTCAGGGACAGGGACAAGAGACCCAGTACTTC.

The chain joins TRBV5-1 to TRBJ2-1, with unresolved D. Trimming took off 0 bases at V and 0 bases at J, with 13 bases between the two ends. This CDR3 spans 17 amino acids. Germline V lookup: CDR1 SGHRS, CDR2 YFSETQ. CDR3 protein: CASSLEVTRSSYNEQFF. The DNA of the CDR3 is TGCGCCAGCAGCTTGGAGGTAACCCGGAGCTCCTACAATGAGCAGTTCTTC.

The rearrangement uses TRBV4-1 and TRBJ2-1; D remains unclear. The CDR3 has 15 amino acids. Per germline, CDR1 MGHRA and CDR2 YSYEKL. V lost 0 bases, J lost 4 bases, and 10 bases lay in between. DNA for the CDR3: TGCGCCAGCAGCCAAGACGAAGCTCCTTACAATGAGCAGTTCTTC. Translation gives CASSQDEAPYNEQFF.

The V call is TRBV30, the J call TRBJ2-1; 10 bases fit TRBD2. Germline V lookup: CDR1 GTSNPN, CDR2 SVGIG (reference sequence). The CDR3 length is 16 residues. The V gene end was trimmed by 0 bases and the J gene end by 5 bases; junction bases not matched to a gene: 7. The DNA for the CDR3 is TGTGCCTGGAGTGTAAAAGTAGCGGGGGGCAACAATGAGCAGTTCTTC. Protein product: CAWSVKVAGGNNEQFF.